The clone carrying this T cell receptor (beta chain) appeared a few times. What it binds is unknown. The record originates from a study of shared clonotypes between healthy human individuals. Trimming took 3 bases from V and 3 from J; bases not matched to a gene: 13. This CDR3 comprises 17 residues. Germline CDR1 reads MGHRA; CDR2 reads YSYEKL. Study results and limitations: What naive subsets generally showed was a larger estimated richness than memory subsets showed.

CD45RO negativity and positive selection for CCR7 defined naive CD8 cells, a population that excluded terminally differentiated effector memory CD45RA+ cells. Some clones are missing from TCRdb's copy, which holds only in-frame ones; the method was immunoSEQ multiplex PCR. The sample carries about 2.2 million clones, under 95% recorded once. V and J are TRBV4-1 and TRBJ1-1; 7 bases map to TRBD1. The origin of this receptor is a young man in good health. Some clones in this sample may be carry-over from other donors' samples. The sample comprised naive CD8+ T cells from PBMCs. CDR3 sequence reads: CASSHLLLGRGYTEAFF. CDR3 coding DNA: TGCGCCAGCAGCCATCTATTACTTGGCAGGGGGTACACTGAAGCTTTCTTT.